These 18 T cell receptor beta chains came from one sample sequenced in a study of shared clonotypes between healthy human individuals. Using immunoSEQ multiplex PCR, the repertoire was profiled, and TCRdb retains in-frame clones only, with some absent. Here the sample spans about 1.1 million clones, approximately 80% being singletons. Sequencing was done on a sample of memory CD4+ T cells from PBMCs. Subset here: CD45RA-negative fraction. The origin of the receptors is a man aged 18-30 years in good health. Some clones in this sample may be carry-over from other donors' samples.

The CDR3 spells CASSWARGDKGTDTQYF. The CDR3 bases are TGTGCCAGTAGTTGGGCGAGAGGGGATAAAGGAACAGATACGCAGTATTTT. The rearrangement joins TRBV19 to TRBJ2-3; possibly TRBD1 or TRBD2 for D (5 bases each). The length of the CDR3 is 17 residues. The ends were cut back, 5 bases at V and 3 bases at J, with 21 bases in the middle. The germline gives CDR1 LNHDA, CDR2 SQIVND (reference sequence).

The chain joins TRBV28 to TRBJ2-4, with D unclear. V was cut by 2 bases and J by 3 bases, with 11 bases left in between. The CDR3 has 15 residues. Germline V gene lookup returns CDR1 MDHEN and CDR2 SYDVKM. CDR3 sequence: CASSLSQVFKNIQYF. The CDR3 bases are TGTGCCAGCAGTTTAAGCCAAGTCTTCAAAAACATTCAGTACTTC.

Details on this clone: The junction shows a germline mismatch at one end, possibly a read error. V and J are TRBV6-1 and TRBJ1-1; D uncertain. CDR3 size: 15 residues. Germline V gene sequence: CDR1 MNHNS, CDR2 SASEGT. The CDR3 here is CASREGIRLNTEAFF. The CDR3 bases are TGTGCCAGCAGGGAAGGGATACGATTGAACACTGAAGCTTTCTTT.

V usage is TRBV28 and J usage is TRBJ1-5, with D perhaps matching TRBD1 (6 bases). The CDR3 contains 14 residues. Looked up from germline, CDR1 is MDHEN and CDR2 is SYDVKM. Trimming removed 10 bases from V and 2 bases from J, with 15 bases in between. This CDR3 reads CATIRPGGNQPQHF. The CDR3 DNA reads as TGTGCCACTATTCGGCCAGGGGGCAATCAGCCCCAGCATTTT. The full variable domain, rest sourced from reference TRBV28 and TRBJ1-5, is DVKVTQSSRYLVKRTGEKVFLECVQDMDHENMFWYRQDPGLGLRLIYFSYDVKMKEKGDIPEGYSVSREKKERFSLILESASTNQTSMYLCATIRPGGNQPQHFGDGTRLSIL.

Many counts were recorded for this clone. The V and J genes are TRBV29-1 and TRBJ1-2; D is possibly TRBD1 (5 bases). Germline V lookup: CDR1 SQVTM, CDR2 ANQGSEA. The CDR3 is made up of 14 amino acids. V lost 6 bases and J 8 bases, leaving 22 bases between the germline ends. The CDR3 DNA sequence: TGCAGCGTCCGAAGAGACAGAGCCTTATTCGGCTACACCTTC. This sequence encodes CSVRRDRALFGYTF.

In regard to this clone: Different DNA sequences within this sample yield the same CDR3. V and J are TRBV9 and TRBJ2-3, with a weak D call TRBD1 (5 bases). The CDR3 is 13 amino acids. Trimming took 0 bases from V and 5 from J, leaving 7 bases between them. From germline, CDR1 is SGDLS and CDR2 YYNGEE. The chain's CDR3 is CASSVGGGDTQYF. In nucleotides, the CDR3 is TGTGCCAGCAGCGTAGGGGGCGGAGATACGCAGTATTTT.

This clone has a single count. The gene calls are TRBV6-5 and TRBJ2-2; D gene ambiguous. CDR1 and CDR2 from the germline V gene are MNHEY and SVGAGI. This CDR3 has 13 amino acids. The V end was cut by 2 bases, the J end by 5 bases, with 6 bases between. CDR3 coding DNA: TGTGCCAGCAGTTACAGGGTTACCGGGGAGCTGTTTTTT. Amino acid sequence: CASSYRVTGELFF.

CDR3 protein: CASSEVHLSSYEQYF. The CDR3 DNA is TGTGCCAGCAGTGAAGTGCATCTGAGCTCCTACGAGCAGTACTTC. This chain joins TRBV6-1 and TRBJ2-7; no clear D gene. V lost 1 base to trimming and J lost 0 bases, with 10 bases between them. Germline V gene lookup returns CDR1 MNHNS and CDR2 SASEGT. The CDR3 loop spans 15 amino acids.

V is TRBV15 and J is TRBJ2-6, with D possibly matching TRBD1 (5 bases). Per germline, CDR1 LNHNV and CDR2 YYDKDF (reference sequence). Between the trimmed V and J ends, which lost 5 bases and 2 bases, there was a span of 10 bases. The length of the CDR3 is 15 residues. This chain's CDR3 is CATSEDRAGANVLTF. The CDR3 DNA sequence: TGTGCCACCAGCGAAGACAGAGCTGGGGCCAACGTCCTGACTTTC.

Only one count was recorded for this clone. The chain uses TRBV19 and TRBJ2-1; 8 positions match TRBD1. The CDR3 has 16 amino acids. Germline V gene lookup returns CDR1 LNHDA and CDR2 SQIVND (reference sequence). Trimming cost V 8 bases and J 2 bases; bases outside gene matches: 11. This CDR3 reads CASRFRGTGTYNEQFF. CDR3 in DNA: TGTGCCAGTCGGTTTAGAGGGACAGGCACCTACAATGAGCAGTTCTTC.

As for this clone: Other nucleotide sequences from this sample produce the same CDR3. The chain recombines TRBV28 with TRBJ2-1, with a possible D match to TRBD2 (5 bases). This CDR3 spans 14 amino acids. From germline, CDR1 is MDHEN and CDR2 SYDVKM. V dropped 5 bases and J dropped 1 base, with 9 bases sitting between them. The DNA for the CDR3 is TGTGCCAGCAGTCTCCGAGGGTCCTACAATGAGCAGTTCTTC. The encoded protein is CASSLRGSYNEQFF.

The V and J genes are TRBV5-5 and TRBJ1-4; the D gene is possibly TRBD1 (6 bases). CDR3 length: 15 amino acids. V was clipped by 1 base and J by 5 bases, with 12 bases between them. Germline values: CDR1 SGHKS, CDR2 YYEKEE (reference sequence). The CDR3 here is CASSLQGGGNEKLFF. CDR3 in DNA: TGTGCCAGCAGCTTGCAAGGGGGAGGCAATGAAAAACTGTTTTTT.

The chain joins TRBV11-2 to TRBJ2-1; 7 bases are shared with TRBD2. CDR3 length: 15 residues. CDR1 and CDR2 (germline): SGHAT, FQNNGV. After removal of 4 bases from V and 6 bases from J, the junction contained 9 bases not matched to a gene. The CDR3 spells CASSYLSGVPNEQFF. DNA for the CDR3: TGTGCCAGCAGCTATCTGAGCGGGGTCCCCAATGAGCAGTTCTTC.

The gene calls are TRBV9 and TRBJ2-5; TRBD2 matches at 12 bases. V was pared by 7 bases and J by 2 bases, with 0 bases of the junction left unmatched. Germline V gene lookup returns CDR1 SGDLS and CDR2 YYNGEE. CDR3 length: 13 amino acids. The CDR3 DNA follows: TGTGCCAGCGGGACTAGCGGGCAAGAGACCCAGTACTTC. Protein: CASGTSGQETQYF.

The chain links TRBV5-1 to TRBJ1-4; no firm D call. Trimming took 4 bases from V and 0 from J, leaving 10 bases between them. Germline V gives CDR1 SGHRS, CDR2 YFSETQ. The CDR3 sequence is 15 residues long. The DNA of the CDR3 is TGCGCCAGCAGCACTGGACGGGCAACTAATGAAAAACTGTTTTTT. Protein product: CASSTGRATNEKLFF.

The chain is built from TRBV4-3 and TRBJ2-3, with 8 bases lining up with TRBD2. CDR1 and CDR2 from the germline V gene are LGHNA and YSLEER. The CDR3 consists of 15 residues. Trimming removed 0 bases from V and 3 bases from J; junction bases left unmatched: 2. The CDR3 nucleotides are TGCGCCAGCAGCCAAGAGGGGACTAGGACAGATACGCAGTATTTT. Translated: CASSQEGTRTDTQYF.

The chain carries TRBV28 and TRBJ2-4; 12 nucleotides agree with TRBD1. Germline-derived CDR1 and CDR2 are MDHEN and SYDVKM. The CDR3 loop spans 15 amino acids. The V segment lost 5 bases and the J segment 9 bases; nucleotides outside the gene matches: 8. CDR3 sequence: CASSLPGQGAIIQYF. The CDR3 DNA follows: TGTGCCAGCAGTCTCCCGGGACAGGGGGCGATCATTCAGTACTTC. Full variable domain (remainder filled in from reference TRBV28 and TRBJ2-4): DVKVTQSSRYLVKRTGEKVFLECVQDMDHENMFWYRQDPGLGLRLIYFSYDVKMKEKGDIPEGYSVSREKKERFSLILESASTNQTSMYLCASSLPGQGAIIQYFGAGTRLSVL.

The chain combines TRBV5-6 with TRBJ2-5, with TRBD2 matching over 11 bases. The end of the DNA is better explained by TRBJ2-7, so the J call may be wrong. Germline CDR1 is SGHDT and CDR2 is YYEEEE. There are 15 residues in the CDR3. As DNA, the CDR3 is TGTGCCAGCAGCTTAGGACTAGCGGGCTCCTACGAGCAGTACTTC. Residues: CASSLGLAGSYEQYF.